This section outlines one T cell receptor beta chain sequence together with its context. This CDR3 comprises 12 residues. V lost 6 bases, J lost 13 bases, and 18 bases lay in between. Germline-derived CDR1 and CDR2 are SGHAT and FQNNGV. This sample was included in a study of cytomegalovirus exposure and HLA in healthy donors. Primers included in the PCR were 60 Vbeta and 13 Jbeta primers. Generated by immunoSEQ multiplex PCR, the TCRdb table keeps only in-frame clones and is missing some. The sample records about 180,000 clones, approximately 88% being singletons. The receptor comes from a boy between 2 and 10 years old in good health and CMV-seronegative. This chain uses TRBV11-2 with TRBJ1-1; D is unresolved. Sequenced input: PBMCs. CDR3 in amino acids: CASRQKSGSDFF. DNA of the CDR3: TGTGCCAGCAGACAAAAGTCGGGGTCGGATTTCTTT.